Only one count was recorded for the clone carrying this TCR beta chain. This sample stems from a study of blood T cell repertoires in COVID-19. Seattle enrolled patients during active infection and tracked them longitudinally. CDR1 GTSNPN and CDR2 SVGIG come from the germline V gene (reference sequence). This CDR3 has 15 amino acids. The V end lost 3 bases, the J end lost 7 bases, and 19 bases lay between the germline ends. Profiled with immunoSEQ multiplex PCR; TCRdb holds only in-frame clones, not every one. This table holds roughly 180,000 clones, around 94% found once. Specimen: peripheral blood. This receptor was taken from a man between 25 and 39 years old with COVID-19, enrolled during active disease. This chain uses TRBV30 with TRBJ2-1; possibly TRBD1 for D (6 bases). CDR3 nucleotide sequence: TGTGCCTGGAGGAGGGGTAGGGGCAGGGGAAATGAGCAGTTCTTC. The encoded protein is CAWRRGRGRGNEQFF.